Presented here are 9 T cell receptor beta chains from one specimen sequenced in a study of CD8 T cells in ankylosing spondylitis. TCRdb redid the calling of the 5' RACE reads with MiXCR, one entry per CDR3 protein. The sample shows about 160,000 distinct CDR3 sequences, approximately 48% of them seen only once. Sequenced sample: synovial fluid, either unsorted or a sorted T cell fraction (not recorded which). Source of these receptors: a male donor with ankylosing spondylitis.

The V gene is TRBV7-9, the J gene TRBJ2-2, with a weak D call TRBD1 (6 bases). CDR3 length: 15 residues. Germline-derived CDR1 and CDR2 are SEHNR and FQNEAQ (reference sequence). Deletions cut 1 base from V and 6 bases from J, with 12 bases between. CDR3 coding DNA: TGTGCCAGCAGCTTAGTCGCCCCAGGGGCCGGGGAGCTGTTTTTT. It translates to CASSLVAPGAGELFF.

The chain uses TRBV9 and TRBJ2-7, with D possibly matching TRBD1 (6 bases). CDR3 length: 14 residues. CDR1 is SGDLS and CDR2 is YYNGEE in the germline V gene. V lost 4 bases and J 2 bases, leaving 13 bases between the germline ends. DNA of the CDR3: TGTGCCAGCAGCCCAGGACAGAAAACCTACGAGCAGTACTTC. This gives the protein CASSPGQKTYEQYF.

This clonotype was seen a few times. The V call is TRBV7-6, the J call TRBJ1-4; D is perhaps TRBD1 (6 bases). The CDR3 runs to 16 residues. With 1 base removed from V and 3 bases from J, the gap between germline ends came to 12 bases. Germline V lookup: CDR1 SGHVS, CDR2 FNYEAQ. The CDR3 coding sequence is TGTGCCAGCAGCTTAGAGGCCAGGACAGCTAATGAAAAACTGTTTTTT. Translated: CASSLEARTANEKLFF.

This chain joins TRBV4-1 and TRBJ1-6; D gene uncertain. The CDR3 consists of 13 residues. The ends were cut back, 5 bases at V and 7 bases at J, with 9 bases in the middle. The germline V gene has CDR1 MGHRA and CDR2 YSYEKL. The chain's CDR3 is CASSEAYNSPLHF. The DNA of the CDR3 is TGCGCCAGCAGCGAGGCTTACAATTCACCCCTCCACTTT.

This clonotype came up a few times. This rearrangement joins TRBV5-1 to TRBJ2-1; D gene uncertain. This CDR3 contains 13 residues. Germline values: CDR1 SGHRS, CDR2 YFSETQ. Trimming pared 2 bases from V and 2 bases from J, leaving 5 bases between. The CDR3 is CASSFRPYNEQFF. CDR3 nucleotide sequence: TGCGCCAGCAGCTTTCGGCCCTACAATGAGCAGTTCTTC.

This clonotype was seen a handful of times. V usage is TRBV6-2 or TRBV6-3 and J usage is TRBJ2-7; TRBD1 aligns across 7 bases. Trimming cost V 4 bases and J 0 bases; bases outside gene matches: 15. Germline-derived CDR1 and CDR2 are MNHEY and SVGEGT. The CDR3 is 18 residues long. CDR3 region: CASSCNRDSSFYSYEQYF. For the CDR3, the DNA is TGTGCCAGCAGTTGTAACCGGGACAGCTCCTTTTACTCCTACGAGCAGTACTTC.

This clonotype occurred a few times. The V call is TRBV27, the J call TRBJ2-5; 7 positions agree with TRBD2. The CDR3 is made up of 15 amino acids. CDR1 MNHEY and CDR2 SMNVEV come from the germline V gene (reference sequence). J gave up 4 bases and V 6 bases, and 11 bases lay outside the gene matches. The CDR3 DNA reads as TGTGCCAGCAGCACGGGTGGTTGGGGGGGAGAGACCCAGTACTTC. Protein product: CASSTGGWGGETQYF.

The V call is TRBV5-1, the J call TRBJ1-5; D perhaps matches TRBD1 (5 bases). Germline V lookup: CDR1 SGHRS, CDR2 YFSETQ. The CDR3 is 14 residues long. The ends were cut back, 5 bases at V and 6 bases at J, with 15 bases in the middle. CDR3 sequence: CASSLSGGSQPQHF. CDR3 in DNA: TGCGCCAGCAGTCTTTCGGGGGGAAGTCAGCCCCAGCATTTT.

This clonotype was seen a few times. The chain is built from TRBV11-2 and TRBJ2-3; D unclear. The V gene lost 5 bases and the J gene lost 7 bases, with 16 bases spanning the gap. Germline CDR1 is SGHAT and CDR2 is FQNNGV. The length of the CDR3 is 14 residues. Here the CDR3 reads CASSPAGRAHTQYF. The CDR3 region has the DNA TGTGCCAGCAGCCCTGCCGGAAGAGCCCATACGCAGTATTTT.